Listed below are T cell receptor beta chains from one sample, sequenced in a study of T cell responses to AZD1222 COVID-19 vaccine. Some clones are missing from TCRdb's copy, which holds only in-frame ones; the method was immunoSEQ multiplex PCR. The table lists about 84,000 clones, 80% to 90% of them singletons. Sample: peripheral blood, taken 28 days after the second AZD1222 dose. These receptors all come from an adult who received the AZD1222 COVID-19 vaccine. Each CDR3 is given with its conserved first and last residue. D genes are given only for firm matches. Where a row states a size, it is once, few, many or the class of an expanded clone; other rows omit it.

TRBJ1-1 TRBV24-1 once . TGTGCCACCAGTGATAGAAGGGAAGCTTTCTTT CATSDRREAFF
TRBJ2-3 TRBV27 . . TGTGCCAGCAGTTTATCGACGCGCACAGATACGCAGTATTTT CASSLSTRTDTQYF
TRBJ2-1 TRBV19 . . TGTGCCAGTAGTATCATAGACGGTTCCTACAATGAGCAGTTCTTC CASSIIDGSYNEQFF
TRBJ2-1 TRBV6-2/TRBV6-3 . . TGTGCCAGCAGTTACACTCGGGGTAATGAGCAGTTCTTC CASSYTRGNEQFF
TRBJ1-5 TRBV12-3/TRBV12-4 . . TGTGCCAGCAACATCGACAGTTATCAGCCCCAGCATTTT CASNIDSYQPQHF
TRBJ1-1 TRBV11-3 . . TGTGCCAGCAGCCCTCGACGTGGCGGCACTGAAGCTTTCTTT CASSPRRGGTEAFF
TRBJ2-2 TRBV23-1 many . TGCGCCAGCGCCAAGGATCCCGGGGAGCTGTTTTTT CASAKDPGELFF
TRBJ1-2 TRBV7-2 . . TGTGCCAGCAGCCCCTCCGCGGGTGGCTACACCTTC CASSPSAGGYTF
TRBJ1-2 TRBV6-5 . . TGTGCCAGCAGGGCGGAGGGGAAGGTAAACTATGGCTACACCTTC CASRAEGKVNYGYTF
TRBJ2-1 TRBV10-1 . . TGCGCCAGCAGAACTTGGGGGTGTCACGGTCTCAATGAGCAGTTCTTC CASRTWGCHGLNEQFF
TRBJ1-2 TRBV29-1 . . TGCAGCGTTGAAGGTGAGATCCCTCGCGGCGATGGCTACACCTTC CSVEGEIPRGDGYTF
TRBJ1-1 TRBV5-5 . TRBD1 TGTGCCAGCAGACTGGACAGGAGAAAAAACACTGAAGCTTTCTTT CASRLDRRKNTEAFF
TRBJ1-2 TRBV5-1 . . TGCGCCAGCAGCCACGAGTGGGACTATGGCTACACCTTC CASSHEWDYGYTF
TRBJ1-5 TRBV19 . . TGTGCCAGTACGTCAGGGGAAAGTGGCAATCAGCCCCAGCATTTT CASTSGESGNQPQHF
TRBJ1-3 TRBV4-2 few . TGTGCCAGCAGCCAAGATACGGGATCTGGAAACACCATATATTTT CASSQDTGSGNTIYF
TRBJ2-7 TRBV28 . TRBD2 TGTGCCAGCAGTTTACGAGCGGGAGGATTGTACGAGCAGTACTTC CASSLRAGGLYEQYF